Shown below are 28 T cell receptor beta chains from a single sample sequenced in a study of cytomegalovirus exposure and HLA in healthy donors. TCRdb keeps only in-frame clones here, not all; method: immunoSEQ multiplex PCR. The data show about 140,000 clones, 86% seen once. Sequencing input: PBMCs. These receptors all stem from a man aged 18 to 30 in good health and CMV-seronegative.

The V call is TRBV7-8, the J call TRBJ2-1; perhaps TRBD1 as D (5 bases). CDR1 and CDR2 from the germline V gene are SGHVS and FQNEAQ. This CDR3 has 16 residues. The V end was cut by 4 bases, the J end by 6 bases, with 19 bases between. The CDR3 spells CASSYGPFRDSNEQFF. CDR3 nucleotide sequence: TGTGCCAGCAGCTACGGGCCCTTTCGAGACAGCAATGAGCAGTTCTTC.

The chain couples TRBV2 to TRBJ2-7, with 10 bases that match TRBD1. V dropped 6 bases and J dropped 4; count of bases not matched to a gene: 12. The CDR3 runs 16 residues. Germline V CDR1 and CDR2: SNHLY, FYNNEI. The CDR3 nucleotides are TGTGCCAGCAGGGCTGGTCGGACAGGGGGAGAGTACGAGCAGTACTTC. Translating it yields CASRAGRTGGEYEQYF.

The genes are TRBV7-9 and TRBJ2-7; TRBD2 agrees at 8 bases. Unmatched junction bases numbered 3, after V lost 5 bases and J lost 0 bases. The CDR3 spans 14 residues. Germline assignment: CDR1 SEHNR and CDR2 FQNEAQ (reference sequence). DNA of the CDR3: TGTGCCAGCAGCCGTAGCGGGAACTCCTACGAGCAGTACTTC. Its protein is CASSRSGNSYEQYF.

The chain carries TRBV6-1 and TRBJ1-3, with D maybe TRBD1 (6 bases). Trimming pared 4 bases from V and 3 bases from J, leaving 10 bases between. This CDR3 has 14 residues. Germline V gene lookup returns CDR1 MNHNS and CDR2 SASEGT. CDR3 DNA: TGTGCCAGCAGTGTAATGACAGGTGGAAACACCATATATTTT. The encoded protein is CASSVMTGGNTIYF.

This chain connects TRBV2 to TRBJ2-3; TRBD2 aligns across 7 bases. The CDR3 totals 12 residues. Germline values: CDR1 SNHLY, CDR2 FYNNEI. Trimming removed 8 bases from V and 2 bases from J; junction bases left unmatched: 1. The CDR3, as DNA: TGTGCCAGCGGGACTACCACAGATACGCAGTATTTT. Amino acids: CASGTTTDTQYF.

The genes are TRBV28 and TRBJ2-7; 13 nucleotides agree with TRBD2. In germline, CDR1 is MDHEN, CDR2 SYDVKM. The CDR3 length is 15 residues. V shed 5 bases and J 3 bases; nucleotides not matched to a gene: 4. CDR3 DNA sequence: TGTGCCAGCAGTCCCGGGACTAGCGGGGACTACGAGCAGTACTTC. It yields the protein CASSPGTSGDYEQYF.

Here the CDR3 DNA reads TGCAGCGTTGCGGCGTTGGGCCAGCCCCAGCATTTT. Translated, it gives CSVAALGQPQHF. V gene TRBV29-1 combines with J gene TRBJ1-5; no clear D. The CDR3 loop spans 12 amino acids. Germline CDR1 is SQVTM and CDR2 is ANQGSEA. Trimming shortened V by 4 bases and J by 7 bases, and 11 bases separated the two germline ends.

This clone has just a few counts. The chain has TRBV19 and TRBJ2-1, with D possibly matching TRBD1 (6 bases). The germline V gene has CDR1 LNHDA and CDR2 SQIVND (reference sequence). This CDR3 comprises 16 residues. Deletions cut 6 bases from V and 3 bases from J, with 18 bases between. CDR3 bases: TGTGCCAGTAGCCTACAGGGTTCTGCTGGCTACAATGAGCAGTTCTTC. Residues: CASSLQGSAGYNEQFF.

The chain joins TRBV4-1 to TRBJ2-4, with 7 bases lining up with TRBD1. CDR1 and CDR2 (germline): MGHRA, YSYEKL. The CDR3 covers 17 residues. V shed 2 bases, J shed 1 base, and the junction held 8 bases outside the gene matches. DNA for the CDR3: TGCGCCAGCAGCCAAACAGGGACAGCCTTTGCCAAAAACATTCAGTACTTC. Translated: CASSQTGTAFAKNIQYF.

This clone was observed a single time. The chain has TRBV6-5 and TRBJ2-5; 7 bases fit TRBD1. The V gene's germline CDR1 is MNHEY and CDR2 SVGAGI. V dropped 4 bases and J dropped 4; count of bases not matched to a gene: 3. The CDR3 spans 13 residues. The CDR3 DNA is TGTGCCAGCAGTTTCAACAGGGGAGAGACCCAGTACTTC. It yields the protein CASSFNRGETQYF.

The CDR3 region has the DNA TGCGCCAGCAGCCCGGTAGGGGGGGATGGGACTGAAGCTTTCTTT. This encodes CASSPVGGDGTEAFF. The chain joins TRBV5-1 to TRBJ1-1; a possible D gene is TRBD1 (6 bases). Germline lookup yields CDR1 SGHRS and CDR2 YFSETQ. This CDR3 is built from 15 residues. V gave up 4 bases and J gave up 5 bases, with 18 bases separating them.

The chain carries TRBV15 and TRBJ2-2, with a weak D call TRBD1 (7 bases). The length of the CDR3 is 16 residues. Looked up from germline, CDR1 is LNHNV and CDR2 is YYDKDF (reference sequence). V lost 1 base and J 4 bases, leaving 13 bases between the germline ends. The CDR3 is CATSRVAGGFTGELFF. The DNA for the CDR3 is TGTGCCACCAGCAGAGTGGCAGGGGGGTTCACCGGGGAGCTGTTTTTT.

J is TRBJ1-4 and V is TRBV9; tentatively, D is TRBD1 (6 bases). Germline CDR1 SGDLS, CDR2 YYNGEE. V lost 5 bases and J 4 bases, leaving 12 bases between the germline ends. The CDR3 contains 14 residues. The CDR3 bases are TGTGCCAGCAGTAATGGACAGCTTAATGAAAAACTGTTTTTT. Translated: CASSNGQLNEKLFF.

In its sample, this clone was seen once. The genes are TRBV9 and TRBJ2-5; D is possibly TRBD2 (6 bases). The germline CDR1 and CDR2 sequences are SGDLS and YYNGEE. CDR3 length: 16 amino acids. Trimming pared 0 bases from V and 5 bases from J, leaving 17 bases between. Here the CDR3 DNA reads TGTGCCAGCAGCGTAGATTGGGACGGGAGACGGGAGACCCAGTACTTC. This gives the protein CASSVDWDGRRETQYF.

This clone was detected only once. V and J are TRBV29-1 and TRBJ1-1, with a tentative D call TRBD1 (6 bases). Trimming left V 8 bases short and J 3 bases short, with 22 bases between. Per germline, CDR1 SQVTM and CDR2 ANQGSEA. The CDR3 consists of 15 residues. CDR3 in DNA: TGCAGCTCATCGAACAGGGCGGTGGGGGACACTGAAGCTTTCTTT. Amino acids: CSSSNRAVGDTEAFF.

The chain employs TRBV7-9 and TRBJ1-2; TRBD1 is a possible D gene (6 bases). This CDR3 has 16 residues. The germline CDR1 and CDR2 sequences are SEHNR and FQNEAQ (reference sequence). Trimming took off 4 bases at V and 4 bases at J, with 19 bases between the two ends. The chain's CDR3 is CASSSQEQGFIYGYTF. The CDR3, as DNA: TGTGCCAGCAGCTCCCAGGAACAGGGTTTTATCTATGGCTACACCTTC.

The chain links TRBV5-1 to TRBJ2-5, with unresolved D. Trimming removed 0 bases at V and 5 bases at J, with 14 bases between. The CDR3 has 15 residues. Germline-derived CDR1 and CDR2 are SGHRS and YFSETQ. The CDR3 DNA reads as TGCGCCAGCAGCTTGGGGGTCGCAGGCCAGGAGACCCAGTACTTC. Residues: CASSLGVAGQETQYF. The full variable domain, its missing parts supplied by reference TRBV5-1 and TRBJ2-5, is KAGVTQTPRYLIKTRGQQVTLSCSPISGHRSVSWYQQTPGQGLQFLFEYFSETQRNKGNFPGRFSGRQFSNSRSEMNVSTLELGDSALYLCASSLGVAGQETQYFGPGTRLLVL.

The chain is built from TRBV18 and TRBJ1-1; 10 bases are shared with TRBD1. This CDR3 spans 16 amino acids. The trim removed 4 bases at V and 3 bases at J, leaving 8 bases unmatched. The V gene's germline CDR1 is KGHSH and CDR2 LQKENI. CDR3 nucleotides: TGTGCCAGCTCACGACCGGGACAGGGGCAAGACACTGAAGCTTTCTTT. This encodes CASSRPGQGQDTEAFF.

CDR3 residues: CASTGLAGDEQYF. The CDR3 nucleotides read TGTGCCAGCACGGGGCTAGCGGGAGACGAGCAGTACTTC. The rearrangement joins TRBV6-5 to TRBJ2-7; TRBD2 aligns across 10 bases. J was trimmed by 5 bases and V by 7 bases; bases with no gene match: 5. Germline values: CDR1 MNHEY, CDR2 SVGAGI. CDR3 length: 13 residues.

The V and J genes are TRBV18 and TRBJ1-2; D is undetermined. Germline CDR1 is KGHSH and CDR2 is LQKENI. This CDR3 has 13 residues. Trimming stripped 0 bases from V and 3 bases from J, with 5 bases between. CDR3 in amino acids: CASSPPTDYGYTF. The CDR3 DNA follows: TGTGCCAGCTCACCACCTACAGACTATGGCTACACCTTC.

The genes are TRBV7-8 and TRBJ2-5; D is perhaps TRBD2 (6 bases). CDR1 and CDR2 from the germline V gene are SGHVS and FQNEAQ. CDR3 size: 16 residues. Trimming left V 5 bases short and J 3 bases short, with 19 bases between. CDR3 amino acids: CASSDFRERRKETQYF. For the CDR3, the DNA is TGTGCCAGCAGCGACTTCCGGGAGAGGCGAAAAGAGACCCAGTACTTC.

The CDR3 DNA reads as TGTGCCATCAGTGAGTCCGGGAGGGTGTCATACGAGCAGTACTTC. Its translation is CAISESGRVSYEQYF. This sequence joins TRBV10-3 and TRBJ2-7, with 8 nucleotides matching TRBD2. With V trimmed by 0 bases and J by 4 bases, 5 bases remained unmatched. Germline V CDR1 and CDR2: ENHRY, SYGVKD. CDR3 size: 15 residues.

The chain has TRBV6-1 and TRBJ2-5, with 7 bases fitting TRBD1. Trimming cost V 0 bases and J 3 bases; bases outside gene matches: 1. This CDR3 spans 14 amino acids. CDR1 is MNHNS, CDR2 SASEGT, per germline. The CDR3 here is CASSEAGTEETQYF. Here the CDR3 DNA reads TGTGCCAGCAGTGAAGCCGGGACAGAAGAGACCCAGTACTTC.

This chain joins TRBV5-1 and TRBJ1-1, with 8 bases that match TRBD1. There are 14 residues in the CDR3. CDR1 is SGHRS, CDR2 YFSETQ, per germline. The V gene end was trimmed by 2 bases and the J gene end by 2 bases; junction bases not matched to a gene: 2. CDR3: CASSFGQGNTEAFF. CDR3 DNA: TGCGCCAGCAGCTTTGGACAGGGCAACACTGAAGCTTTCTTT.

The V and J genes are TRBV18 and TRBJ1-5, with unresolved D. Trimming took 2 bases from V and 4 from J, leaving 12 bases between them. From germline, CDR1 is KGHSH and CDR2 LQKENI. This CDR3 region has 15 residues. The CDR3 sequence: CASSPSVQINQPQHF. The CDR3, as DNA: TGTGCCAGCTCACCATCGGTACAGATAAATCAGCCCCAGCATTTT.

This clone was picked up many times. J is TRBJ1-6 and V is TRBV7-9; 7 positions match TRBD1. CDR1 and CDR2 (germline): SEHNR, FQNEAQ (reference sequence). V shed 5 bases, J shed 10 bases, and the junction held 5 bases outside the gene matches. This CDR3 comprises 13 residues. The chain's CDR3 is CASSRTGESPLHF. The CDR3 bases are TGTGCCAGCAGCCGAACAGGGGAATCACCCCTCCACTTT.

V usage is TRBV28 and J usage is TRBJ2-7; the match to TRBD1 covers 8 bases. Germline V CDR1 and CDR2: MDHEN, SYDVKM. V lost 3 bases and J lost 6; bases outside the gene matches: 7. The CDR3 loop spans 14 amino acids. CDR3 nucleotide sequence: TGTGCCAGCAGTTTTCCGGGACAGGCGCCCGAGCAGTACTTC. As protein: CASSFPGQAPEQYF.

This chain connects TRBV4-3 to TRBJ2-4; D remains ambiguous. This CDR3 contains 13 residues. The V and J ends lost 3 bases and 0 bases respectively, with 3 bases between them. Germline V CDR1 and CDR2: LGHNA, YSLEER. This CDR3 is CASSHGAKNIQYF. The CDR3 nucleotides are TGCGCCAGCAGCCACGGAGCCAAAAACATTCAGTACTTC.